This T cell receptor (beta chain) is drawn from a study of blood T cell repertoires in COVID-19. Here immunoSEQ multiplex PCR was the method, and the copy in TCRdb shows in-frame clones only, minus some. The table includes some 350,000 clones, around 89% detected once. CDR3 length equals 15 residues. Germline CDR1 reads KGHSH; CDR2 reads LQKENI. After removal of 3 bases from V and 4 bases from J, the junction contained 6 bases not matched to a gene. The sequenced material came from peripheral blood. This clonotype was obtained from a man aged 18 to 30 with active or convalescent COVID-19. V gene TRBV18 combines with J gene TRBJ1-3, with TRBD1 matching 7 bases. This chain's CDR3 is CASSPKGQSGNTIYF. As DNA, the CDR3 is TGTGCCAGCTCACCTAAGGGACAGTCAGGAAACACCATATATTTT.